This T cell receptor (beta chain) was observed in a study of T cells after posttransplantation cyclophosphamide. This clone was seen at least ten times. Antigen unknown. Sequencing was performed with immunoSEQ multiplex PCR; in TCRdb, only in-frame clones are kept and a portion is missing. Recorded here are about 39,000 clones, none singletons. Overall study findings and caveats: TRB clonality was highly associated with recipient CMV seropositivity and reactivation. Donor CD8+ memory clones often dominated recipient blood repertoires at later times. TRB overlap between skin or GI tissue T cells and blood was limited.

From germline, CDR1 is MNHNS and CDR2 SASEGT. This CDR3 comprises 14 residues. J lost 3 bases, V lost 6 bases, and 6 bases had no gene match. This TCR was recovered from a woman between 45 and 60 years old in good health and a related stem cell transplant donor. The V gene is TRBV6-1, the J gene TRBJ2-3; 7 bases are shared with TRBD1. Specimen: PBMCs. The CDR3 DNA sequence: TGTGCCAGCAGGGCGGACAGGACTACAGATACGCAGTATTTT. Translated: CASRADRTTDTQYF.